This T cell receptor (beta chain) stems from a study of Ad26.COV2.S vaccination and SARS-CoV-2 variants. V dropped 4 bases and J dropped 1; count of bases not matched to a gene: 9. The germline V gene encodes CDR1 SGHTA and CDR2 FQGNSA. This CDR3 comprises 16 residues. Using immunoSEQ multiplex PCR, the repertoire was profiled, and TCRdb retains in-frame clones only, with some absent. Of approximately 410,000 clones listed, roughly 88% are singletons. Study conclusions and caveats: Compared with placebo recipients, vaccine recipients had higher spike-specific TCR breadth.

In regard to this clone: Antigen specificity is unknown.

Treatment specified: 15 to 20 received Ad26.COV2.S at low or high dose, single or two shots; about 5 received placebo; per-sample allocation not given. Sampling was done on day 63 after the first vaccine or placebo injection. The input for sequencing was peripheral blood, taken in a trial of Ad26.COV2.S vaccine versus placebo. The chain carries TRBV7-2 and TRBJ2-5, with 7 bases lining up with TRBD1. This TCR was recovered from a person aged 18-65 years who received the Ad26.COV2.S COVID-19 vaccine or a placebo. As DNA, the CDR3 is TGTGCCAGCAGCTCGCGACAGGGTCCGGCCCAAGAGACCCAGTACTTC. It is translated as CASSSRQGPAQETQYF.